A single sample is the source of the 22 T cell receptor beta chains below, sequenced in a study of blood T cell repertoires in COVID-19. Repertoires were generated with immunoSEQ multiplex PCR, while TCRdb's copy carries only in-frame clones and drops some. The sample carries roughly 130,000 clones, around 85% recorded once. What was sequenced was peripheral blood. Every receptor here comes from a woman between 45 and 65 years old with acute or convalescent COVID-19.

CDR3 sequence reads: CAIRSGNEQFF. The CDR3, as DNA: TGTGCCATCAGGTCCGGGAATGAGCAGTTCTTC. This sequence joins TRBV10-3 and TRBJ2-1; D is unclear. The CDR3 runs 11 residues. V lost 6 bases and J 7 bases, leaving 7 bases between the germline ends. Germline values: CDR1 ENHRY, CDR2 SYGVKD.

The V gene is TRBV3-1 (or the pseudogene TRBV3-2), the J gene TRBJ1-3; the D is unclear. CDR3 length equals 18 residues. Germline V gives CDR1 LGHDT, CDR2 YNNKEL (reference sequence). V was pared by 0 bases and J by 0 bases, with 15 bases between. The CDR3 DNA follows: TGTGCCAGCAGCCAAGATGAGGGCAACCATTTCTCTGGAAACACCATATATTTT. Its protein is CASSQDEGNHFSGNTIYF.

The rearrangement joins TRBV5-1 to TRBJ1-5, with TRBD1 matching 10 bases. The length of the CDR3 is 14 residues. With 4 bases clipped from V and 7 bases from J, the junction kept 5 bases outside the gene matches. Looked up from germline, CDR1 is SGHRS and CDR2 is YFSETQ. In DNA form, the CDR3 reads TGCGCCAGCAGCCCGACAGGGGGCCCCCAGCCCCAGCATTTT. It specifies CASSPTGGPQPQHF.

This CDR3 is CASSADTNSPLHF. In DNA form, the CDR3 reads TGTGCCAGCAGCGCCGACACAAATTCACCCCTCCACTTT. The rearrangement links TRBV7-9 to TRBJ1-6; D is unresolved. Germline CDR1 SEHNR, CDR2 FQNEAQ (reference sequence). V was shortened by 5 bases and J by 7 bases, with 9 bases between the two germline ends. CDR3 length equals 13 residues.

Only a few counts were recorded for this clone. J is TRBJ2-1 and V is TRBV15; 7 nucleotides agree with TRBD2. The junction had 5 bases not matched to a gene; V was cut back by 0 bases and J by 6 bases. This CDR3 region has 15 residues. From germline, CDR1 is LNHNV and CDR2 YYDKDF (reference sequence). The CDR3 loop is CATSRDPGEGNEQFF. For the CDR3, the DNA is TGTGCCACCAGCAGAGATCCGGGGGAGGGCAATGAGCAGTTCTTC.

The chain joins TRBV30 to TRBJ2-7; 12 positions match TRBD2. The CDR3 extends over 13 amino acids. Unmatched junction bases numbered 0, after V lost 2 bases and J lost 4 bases. The germline CDR1 and CDR2 sequences are GTSNPN and SVGIG (reference sequence). CDR3 nucleotide sequence: TGTGCCTGGAGTACTAGCGGGGGGTACGAGCAGTACTTC. Translating gives CAWSTSGGYEQYF.

This chain uses TRBV3-1 (or the pseudogene TRBV3-2) with TRBJ1-5, with a weak D call TRBD1 (5 bases). Trimming stripped 0 bases from V and 2 bases from J, with 8 bases between. Germline CDR1 LGHDT, CDR2 YNNKEL (reference sequence). The CDR3 has 15 residues. The chain's CDR3 is CASSQEWGGNQPQHF. DNA for the CDR3: TGTGCCAGCAGCCAAGAGTGGGGGGGCAATCAGCCCCAGCATTTT.

This chain connects TRBV19 to TRBJ1-1; possibly TRBD1 for D (5 bases). The germline CDR1 and CDR2 sequences are LNHDA and SQIVND (reference sequence). The length of the CDR3 is 15 residues. Between the trimmed V and J ends, which lost 3 bases and 0 bases, there was a span of 11 bases. The CDR3 DNA reads as TGTGCCAGTAGTATTGAACGGGGGATGAACACTGAAGCTTTCTTT. Encoded protein: CASSIERGMNTEAFF.

The V and J genes are TRBV5-1 and TRBJ1-5; 11 nucleotides match TRBD1. The V and J ends lost 0 bases and 6 bases, in that order; junction bases with no gene match: 2. The CDR3 has 15 residues. The germline V gene has CDR1 SGHRS and CDR2 YFSETQ. The CDR3 nucleotides are TGCGCCAGCAGCTTGGAGGGGACAGGGGGTCAGCCCCAGCATTTT. This sequence encodes CASSLEGTGGQPQHF.

The chain has TRBV14 and TRBJ2-1, with 7 bases matching TRBD1. This CDR3 is 16 amino acids long. CDR1 is SGHDN, CDR2 FVKESK, per germline. V lost 0 bases, J lost 3 bases, and 5 bases stayed unmatched. CDR3 loop: CASSQERQGYYNEQFF. CDR3 nucleotides: TGTGCCAGCAGCCAAGAACGACAGGGTTACTACAATGAGCAGTTCTTC.

This clone was recorded only once. This sequence joins TRBV27 and TRBJ1-2; 8 positions agree with TRBD1. Germline CDR1 and CDR2: MNHEY and SMNVEV (reference sequence). V shed 5 bases and J 2 bases; nucleotides not matched to a gene: 7. The CDR3 has 15 residues. The CDR3 spells CASSIQGARNYGYTF. CDR3 sequence (DNA): TGTGCCAGCAGTATTCAGGGGGCGCGGAACTATGGCTACACCTTC.

The chain joins TRBV29-1 to TRBJ1-4; D remains ambiguous. V lost 7 bases and J lost 6, with 12 bases in between. CDR1 SQVTM and CDR2 ANQGSEA come from the germline V gene. The CDR3 is made up of 12 amino acids. The CDR3 nucleotides are TGCAGCGGTTTGACCGGGGATGAAAAACTGTTTTTT. Amino acids: CSGLTGDEKLFF.

This chain joins TRBV6-5 and TRBJ1-2; D ambiguous. The V end was cut by 11 bases, the J end by 4 bases, with 17 bases between. The germline CDR1 and CDR2 sequences are MNHEY and SVGAGI. This CDR3 region has 13 residues. The CDR3 DNA reads as TGTGCCGTTCGTGGGGTAGGAGGCTATGGCTACACCTTC. Its protein is CAVRGVGGYGYTF.

V is TRBV12-3 or TRBV12-4 and J is TRBJ2-1; D gene uncertain. The CDR3 consists of 13 residues. The V and J ends lost 2 bases and 0 bases respectively, with 2 bases between them. CDR3 sequence: CASSLRSYNEQFF. CDR3 sequence (DNA): TGTGCCAGCAGTTTACGCTCCTACAATGAGCAGTTCTTC.

In this sample, this clone turned up once. The rearrangement uses TRBV28 and TRBJ1-1; TRBD1 matches at 8 bases. V dropped 5 bases and J dropped 5; count of bases not matched to a gene: 7. Looked up from germline, CDR1 is MDHEN and CDR2 is SYDVKM. CDR3 length equals 14 residues. Here the CDR3 reads CASSRRGLGTEAFF. In DNA form, the CDR3 reads TGTGCCAGCAGTCGCAGGGGGCTTGGGACTGAAGCTTTCTTT. The full variable domain, with the rest looked up from reference TRBV28 and TRBJ1-1, is DVKVTQSSRYLVKRTGEKVFLECVQDMDHENMFWYRQDPGLGLRLIYFSYDVKMKEKGDIPEGYSVSREKKERFSLILESASTNQTSMYLCASSRRGLGTEAFFGQGTRLTVV.

The rearrangement uses TRBV4-1 and TRBJ1-3; D not certain. V was trimmed by 2 bases and J by 0 bases, leaving 11 bases between them. The CDR3 covers 16 residues. Germline V CDR1 and CDR2: MGHRA, YSYEKL. CDR3 nucleotides: TGCGCCAGCAGCCAATATCAGGTGCCCTCTGGAAACACCATATATTTT. Translated: CASSQYQVPSGNTIYF.

The chain links TRBV10-3 to TRBJ1-2; D is undetermined. V lost 5 bases and J lost 0, with 7 bases in between. Per germline, CDR1 ENHRY and CDR2 SYGVKD. The CDR3 length is 13 residues. CDR3 nucleotide sequence: TGTGCCATCAGTCTACAGACTAACTATGGCTACACCTTC. Its translation: CAISLQTNYGYTF.

The rearrangement links TRBV4-1 to TRBJ1-4, with 10 bases that match TRBD1. This CDR3 region has 15 residues. Germline CDR1 MGHRA, CDR2 YSYEKL. V shed 0 bases, J shed 6 bases, and the junction held 1 base outside the gene matches. CDR3 coding DNA: TGCGCCAGCAGCCAAGATGGGACAGGGGATGAAAAACTGTTTTTT. Translation gives CASSQDGTGDEKLFF.

In its sample, this clone was seen a few times. This rearrangement joins TRBV18 to TRBJ2-7; 9 nucleotides line up with TRBD1. V gave up 0 bases and J gave up 3 bases; unmatched junction bases: 0. CDR3 length equals 14 residues. Germline assignment: CDR1 KGHSH and CDR2 LQKENI. As DNA, the CDR3 is TGTGCCAGCTCACCACCGGGACAGGGCTACGAGCAGTACTTC. This codes for CASSPPGQGYEQYF.

This chain connects TRBV3-1 (or the pseudogene TRBV3-2) to TRBJ1-4, with 9 bases matching TRBD1. The J segment lost 9 bases and the V segment lost 4 bases, leaving 12 bases of the junction unmatched. Germline lookup yields CDR1 LGHDT and CDR2 YNNKEL (reference sequence). The CDR3 totals 16 residues. DNA of the CDR3: TGTGCCAGCAGCCCCCCCAGACAGGGGGAAGTGAAAAAACTGTTTTTT. Protein product: CASSPPRQGEVKKLFF.

This chain links TRBV3-1 (or the pseudogene TRBV3-2) with TRBJ1-1, with D possibly TRBD1 on 6 matching bases. The germline V and J ends were trimmed by 5 bases and 5 bases, with 9 bases remaining between them. CDR1 and CDR2 (germline): LGHDT, YNNKEL (reference sequence). The CDR3 extends over 12 amino acids. The CDR3 is CASSTQGTEAFF. CDR3 bases: TGTGCCAGCAGCACCCAGGGGACTGAAGCTTTCTTT.

The rearrangement uses TRBV14 and TRBJ1-4; 9 bases fit TRBD1. The CDR3 runs to 18 residues. Germline-derived CDR1 and CDR2 are SGHDN and FVKESK. V was pared by 1 base and J by 6 bases, with 12 bases of the junction left unmatched. This CDR3 is CASSQVRLSGTGHEKLFF. DNA for the CDR3: TGTGCCAGCAGCCAAGTCAGACTCTCCGGGACAGGGCATGAAAAACTGTTTTTT.